The clone carrying this T cell receptor beta chain was picked up many times. This library used about 400 ng RNA and molecular barcoded adaptors spanning alpha/delta and beta/gamma chains. TCRdb processed the reads anew with MiXCR; each CDR3 protein has one entry. This table has about 14,000 distinct CDR3 sequences, 20% appearing once. This sample is part of a study of read filtering for tumor transcriptome and immune sequencing. Study-level background: Revised staging placed fewer than ten patients in R-ISS I, approximately 16 in II, over 5 in III. IR-seq gave about 4 to 10.27 million TCR reads per sample; RNA-seq gave roughly 80 to 1273.

This CDR3 comprises 14 residues. CDR1 is SGHRS, CDR2 YFSETQ, per germline. V dropped 6 bases and J dropped 4; count of bases not matched to a gene: 9. The TCR originated in a donor at least 40 years old with multiple myeloma. The chain is built from TRBV5-1 and TRBJ2-5; 7 bases match TRBD2. Sequenced material: a population of CD138-negative cells sorted from bone marrow. DNA of the CDR3: TGCGCCAGCAACCCGACTGGGACTATAGAGACCCAGTACTTC. Residues: CASNPTGTIETQYF.